The clone carrying this T cell receptor (beta chain) appeared a few times. What it binds is unknown. Universal primer sites and UMIs were introduced during 5'RACE template-switching synthesis of TCR cDNA. MiXCR, applied by TCRdb to the 5' RACE reads, yields one record per CDR3 protein. The sample shows 300,000 to 350,000 distinct CDR3 sequences, 3% to 4.5% of them seen only once. The data were obtained in a study of T cells after yellow fever vaccination. Whole-study results and caveats: After the booster, about 95% of CD4 and 88% of CD8 primary-response clones were re-detected.

From germline, CDR1 is ENHRY and CDR2 SYGVKD. The CDR3 extends over 17 amino acids. The V end was cut by 0 bases, the J end by 0 bases, with 12 bases between. Source: PBMCs, taken 5 days after the yellow fever booster vaccination. V and J are TRBV10-3 and TRBJ1-5, with D tentatively TRBD1 (5 bases). The clonotype comes from a man younger than 30 who received the YFV17D yellow fever vaccine. CDR3 region: CAISESAWGDSNQPQHF. DNA of the CDR3: TGTGCCATCAGTGAGTCGGCATGGGGGGATAGCAATCAGCCCCAGCATTTT.